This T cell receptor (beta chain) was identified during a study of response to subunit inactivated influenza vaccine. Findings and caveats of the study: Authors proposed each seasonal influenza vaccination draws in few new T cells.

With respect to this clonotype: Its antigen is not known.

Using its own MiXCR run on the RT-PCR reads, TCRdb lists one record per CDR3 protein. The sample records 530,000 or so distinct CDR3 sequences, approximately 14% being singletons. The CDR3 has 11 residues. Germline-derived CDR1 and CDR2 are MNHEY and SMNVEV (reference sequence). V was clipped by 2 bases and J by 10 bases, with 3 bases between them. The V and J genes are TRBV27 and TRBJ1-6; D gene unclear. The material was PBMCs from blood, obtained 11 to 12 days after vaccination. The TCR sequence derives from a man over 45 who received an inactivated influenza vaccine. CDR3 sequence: CASSLPSPLHF. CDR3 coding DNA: TGTGCCAGCAGTTTACCCTCACCCCTCCACTTT.